The 14 T cell receptor beta chains listed next were all sequenced from one sample in a study of shared clonotypes between healthy human individuals (TCRdb year 2020). CD8 naive samples were CD45RO-negative cells positively selected for CCR7, giving a CD45RA+CCR7+ population that excluded TemRA cells. The protocol used for the library was the immunoSEQ multiplex PCR assay. This immuneACCESS table, as held by TCRdb, lists in-frame sequences with V and J called but not all clones. Of the missing ones, under half trace to an unresolved V gene in checked studies; the others have no known cause. The sample table holds around 1.9 million clones, of which around 93% were seen once. Over 1.5% of the sample rests with the top ten. Sequencing input: naive CD8+ T cells from PBMCs. The intended sense of this specimen's cell subset or site label: CD45RA+CCR7+. The receptors stem from a man younger than 35 in good health. Some clones in this sample may be carry-over from other donors' samples.

The V gene is TRBV29-1, the J gene TRBJ2-1; possibly TRBD2 for D (5 bases). Trimming stripped 7 bases from V and 6 bases from J, with 13 bases between. Looked up from germline, CDR1 is SQVTM and CDR2 is ANQGSEA. This CDR3 has 12 residues. The CDR3 loop is CSGETKPNEQFF. CDR3 nucleotide sequence: TGCAGCGGAGAGACTAAGCCCAATGAGCAGTTCTTC.

The genes are TRBV27 and TRBJ2-2, with D hard to call. The V gene's germline CDR1 is MNHEY and CDR2 SMNVEV (reference sequence). The CDR3 is 13 amino acids. The V and J ends lost 4 bases and 6 bases respectively, with 9 bases between them. The CDR3 DNA follows: TGTGCCAGCAGTTGGGCCTCACCCGGGGAGCTGTTTTTT. This codes for CASSWASPGELFF.

The rearrangement uses TRBV27 and TRBJ2-5, with 8 bases matching TRBD2. Germline-derived CDR1 and CDR2 are MNHEY and SMNVEV (reference sequence). The trim removed 4 bases at V and 2 bases at J, leaving 3 bases unmatched. The CDR3 runs to 14 residues. The DNA for the CDR3 is TGTGCCAGCAGTTCACTAGCGGAGCAAGAGACCCAGTACTTC. Translating gives CASSSLAEQETQYF.

CDR3 nucleotides: TGTGCCAGTAGGGACAGCCTCATCTCTGGGGCCAACGTCCTGACTTTC. Its protein is CASRDSLISGANVLTF. This chain joins TRBV27 and TRBJ2-6; 7 bases match TRBD1. There are 16 residues in the CDR3. V gave up 9 bases and J gave up 0 bases; unmatched junction bases: 8. Germline CDR1 and CDR2: MNHEY and SMNVEV (reference sequence).

The chain links TRBV9 to TRBJ2-2; 9 bases are shared with TRBD2. This CDR3 is built from 16 residues. J lost 3 bases, V lost 3 bases, and 6 bases had no gene match. Germline loops: CDR1 SGDLS, CDR2 YYNGEE. The CDR3 nucleotides are TGTGCCAGCAGCGATCGACTAGCGGAGGACACCGGGGAGCTGTTTTTT. Translated: CASSDRLAEDTGELFF.

The CDR3 DNA follows: TGCGCCAGCAGCCAAGGGCCTAGCGGGAGGTATAGGAATGAGCAGTTCTTC. Encoded protein: CASSQGPSGRYRNEQFF. V and J are TRBV4-1 and TRBJ2-1; 11 bases are shared with TRBD2. The CDR3 contains 17 residues. The V gene's germline CDR1 is MGHRA and CDR2 YSYEKL. V shed 1 base and J 7 bases; nucleotides not matched to a gene: 9.

The chain recombines TRBV7-9 with TRBJ2-7; D not certain. The CDR3 extends over 12 amino acids. Trimming removed 4 bases from V and 5 bases from J, with 9 bases in between. Germline CDR1 reads SEHNR; CDR2 reads FQNEAQ (reference sequence). CDR3 DNA sequence: TGTGCCAGCAGCTCCCTGGCGAACGAGCAGTACTTC. Its translation is CASSSLANEQYF.

The chain recombines TRBV5-1 with TRBJ1-1; D not resolved. CDR1 and CDR2 (germline): SGHRS, YFSETQ. The V and J ends lost 0 bases and 4 bases respectively, with 10 bases between them. The CDR3 consists of 14 residues. CDR3 coding DNA: TGCGCCAGCAGCTTGGATGGGGTGGGCACTGAAGCTTTCTTT. Encoded protein: CASSLDGVGTEAFF.

The chain couples TRBV4-3 to TRBJ2-7; tentatively, D is TRBD2 (6 bases). Germline V gene data show CDR1 as LGHNA and CDR2 as YSLEER. V was shortened by 3 bases and J by 4 bases, with 19 bases between the two germline ends. The CDR3 is made up of 16 amino acids. CDR3 sequence (DNA): TGCGCCAGCAGCCACACCTGGGGTGCGGGGTCGTACGAGCAGTACTTC. Protein: CASSHTWGAGSYEQYF.

This chain joins TRBV4-1 and TRBJ1-6; 7 nucleotides line up with TRBD1. V was pared by 4 bases and J by 9 bases, with 9 bases of the junction left unmatched. The CDR3 covers 15 residues. Germline V gene sequence: CDR1 MGHRA, CDR2 YSYEKL. This chain's CDR3 is CASSPKTGSSSPLHF. CDR3 nucleotides: TGCGCCAGCAGCCCAAAGACAGGGAGTAGTTCACCCCTCCACTTT.

The genes are TRBV7-2 and TRBJ2-7; the D is unclear. The germline V and J ends were trimmed by 1 base and 4 bases, with 11 bases remaining between them. The germline CDR1 and CDR2 sequences are SGHTA and FQGNSA. This CDR3 is built from 14 residues. The CDR3: CASSLVSVGYEQYF. CDR3 DNA: TGTGCCAGCAGCTTAGTAAGTGTGGGGTACGAGCAGTACTTC. Full variable domain (outside the CDR3, taken from reference TRBV7-2 and TRBJ2-7): GAGVSQSPSNKVTEKGKDVELRCDPISGHTALYWYRQSLGQGLEFLIYFQGNSAPDKSGLPSDRFSAERTGGSVSTLTIQRTQQEDSAVYLCASSLVSVGYEQYFGPGTRLTVT.

This clone was recorded once. The gene calls are TRBV7-7 and TRBJ2-1, with 10 positions matching TRBD2. Trimming at V came to 1 base and at J to 1 base, leaving 4 bases not matched to a gene. CDR3 length equals 17 residues. Per the germline V gene, CDR1 is SSHAT and CDR2 is FNYEAQ (reference sequence). This CDR3 reads CASSLDIAGGSYNEQFF. CDR3 nucleotides: TGTGCCAGCAGCTTAGATATAGCGGGAGGATCCTACAATGAGCAGTTCTTC. Using reference TRBV7-7 and TRBJ2-1 for the parts outside the CDR3, the full variable domain is GAGVSQSPRYKVTKRGQDVTLRCDPISSHATLYWYQQALGQGPEFLTYFNYEAQPDKSGLPSDRFSAERPEGSISTLTIQRTEQRDSAMYRCASSLDIAGGSYNEQFFGPGTRLTVL.

V and J are TRBV10-3 and TRBJ2-7, with D possibly TRBD1 on 6 matching bases. Between the trimmed V and J ends, which lost 11 bases and 2 bases, there was a span of 16 bases. The CDR3 sequence is 13 residues long. The germline CDR1 and CDR2 sequences are ENHRY and SYGVKD. DNA for the CDR3: TGTGCCTCAAGTGACAGGAACGCCTACGAGCAGTACTTC. Its translation: CASSDRNAYEQYF.

The rearrangement joins TRBV29-1 to TRBJ2-7, with 9 bases lining up with TRBD1. The germline V gene has CDR1 SQVTM and CDR2 ANQGSEA. V was clipped by 5 bases and J by 4 bases; unmatched bases: 6. The length of the CDR3 is 13 residues. The CDR3 DNA reads TGCAGCGTTTCCGGGACAGGGAGATACGAGCAGTACTTC. Translated, it gives CSVSGTGRYEQYF.